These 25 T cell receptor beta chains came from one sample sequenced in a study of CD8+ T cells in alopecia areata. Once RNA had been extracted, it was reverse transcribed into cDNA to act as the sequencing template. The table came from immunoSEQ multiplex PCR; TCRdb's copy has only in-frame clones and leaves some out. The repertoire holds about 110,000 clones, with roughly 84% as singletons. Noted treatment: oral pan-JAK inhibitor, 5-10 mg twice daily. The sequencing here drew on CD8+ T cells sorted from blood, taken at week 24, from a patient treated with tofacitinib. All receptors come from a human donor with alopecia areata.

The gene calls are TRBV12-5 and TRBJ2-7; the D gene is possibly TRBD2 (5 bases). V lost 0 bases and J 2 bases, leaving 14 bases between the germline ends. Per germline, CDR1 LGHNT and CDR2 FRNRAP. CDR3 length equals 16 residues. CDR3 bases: TGTGCTAGTGGTTTGGTAGTTCAAGAGGGTACCTACGAGCAGTACTTC. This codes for CASGLVVQEGTYEQYF.

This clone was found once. CDR3 coding DNA: TGCGCCAGCGGATTAAGCGGACCCTACAATGAGCAGTTCTTC. This encodes CASGLSGPYNEQFF. The J gene is TRBJ2-1, the V gene TRBV5-1, with D tentatively TRBD2 (5 bases). Germline V gene data show CDR1 as SGHRS and CDR2 as YFSETQ. Trimming cost V 7 bases and J 2 bases, with 13 bases left between them. CDR3 size: 14 residues.

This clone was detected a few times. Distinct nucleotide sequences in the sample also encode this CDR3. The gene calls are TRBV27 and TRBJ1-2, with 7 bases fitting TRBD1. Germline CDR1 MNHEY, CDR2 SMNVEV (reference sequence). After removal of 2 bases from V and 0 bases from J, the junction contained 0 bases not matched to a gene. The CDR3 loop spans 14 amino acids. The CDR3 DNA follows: TGTGCCAGCAGTTTAGACAGGGCTAACTATGGCTACACCTTC. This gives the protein CASSLDRANYGYTF.

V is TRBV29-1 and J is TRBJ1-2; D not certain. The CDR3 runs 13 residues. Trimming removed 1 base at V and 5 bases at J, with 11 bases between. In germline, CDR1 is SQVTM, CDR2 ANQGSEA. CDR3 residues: CSVEGPALYGYTF. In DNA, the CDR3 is TGCAGCGTTGAAGGGCCTGCGCTATATGGCTACACCTTC.

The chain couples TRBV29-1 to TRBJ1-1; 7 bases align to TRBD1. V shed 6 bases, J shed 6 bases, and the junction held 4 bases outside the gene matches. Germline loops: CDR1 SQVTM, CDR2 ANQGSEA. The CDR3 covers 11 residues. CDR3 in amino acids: CSVVTGAEAFF. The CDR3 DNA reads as TGCAGCGTAGTCACAGGGGCTGAAGCTTTCTTT.

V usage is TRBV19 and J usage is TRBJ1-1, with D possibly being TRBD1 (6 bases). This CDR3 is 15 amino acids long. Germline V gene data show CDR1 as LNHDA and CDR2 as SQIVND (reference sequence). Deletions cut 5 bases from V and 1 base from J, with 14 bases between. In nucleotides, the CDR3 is TGTGCCAGTAGTCCGCCCGGGGGGGCGAACACTGAAGCTTTCTTT. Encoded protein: CASSPPGGANTEAFF. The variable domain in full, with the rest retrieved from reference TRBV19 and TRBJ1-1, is DGGITQSPKYLFRKEGQNVTLSCEQNLNHDAMYWYRQDPGQGLRLIYYSQIVNDFQKGDIAEGYSVSREKKESFPLTVTSAQKNPTAFYLCASSPPGGANTEAFFGQGTRLTVV.

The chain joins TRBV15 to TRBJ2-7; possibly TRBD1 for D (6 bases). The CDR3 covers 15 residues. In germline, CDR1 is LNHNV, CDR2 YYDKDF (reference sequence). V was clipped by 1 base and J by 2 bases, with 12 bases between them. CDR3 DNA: TGTGCCACCAGCAGAGGGGTAGGGGGAGCCTACGAGCAGTACTTC. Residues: CATSRGVGGAYEQYF. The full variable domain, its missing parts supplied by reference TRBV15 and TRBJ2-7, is DAMVIQNPRYQVTQFGKPVTLSCSQTLNHNVMYWYQQKSSQAPKLLFHYYDKDFNNEADTPDNFQSRRPNTSFCFLDIRSPGLGDTAMYLCATSRGVGGAYEQYFGPGTRLTVT.

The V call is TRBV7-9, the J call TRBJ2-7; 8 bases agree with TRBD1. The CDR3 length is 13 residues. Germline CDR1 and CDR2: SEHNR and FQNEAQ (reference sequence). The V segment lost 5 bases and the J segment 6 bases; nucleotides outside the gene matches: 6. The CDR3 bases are TGTGCCAGCAGCCCCAGGACAGGGAGCGAGCAGTACTTC. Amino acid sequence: CASSPRTGSEQYF.

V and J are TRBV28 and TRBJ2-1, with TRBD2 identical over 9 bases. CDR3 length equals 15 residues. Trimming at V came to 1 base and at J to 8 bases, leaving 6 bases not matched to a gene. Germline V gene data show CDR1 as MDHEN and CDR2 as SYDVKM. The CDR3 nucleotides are TGTGCCAGCAGTTTATCCTTCGGGACTAGCTATGAGCAGTTCTTC. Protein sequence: CASSLSFGTSYEQFF.

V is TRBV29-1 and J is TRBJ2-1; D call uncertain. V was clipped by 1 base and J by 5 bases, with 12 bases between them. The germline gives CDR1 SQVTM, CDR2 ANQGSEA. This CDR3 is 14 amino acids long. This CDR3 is CSVEGVGLDNEQFF. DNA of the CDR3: TGCAGCGTTGAAGGGGTCGGCCTAGACAATGAGCAGTTCTTC.

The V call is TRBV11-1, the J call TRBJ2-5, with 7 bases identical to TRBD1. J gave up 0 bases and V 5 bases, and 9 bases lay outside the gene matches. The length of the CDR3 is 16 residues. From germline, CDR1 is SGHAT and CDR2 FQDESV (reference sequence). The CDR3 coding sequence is TGTGCCAGCAGCCCTTCACGGGACAGATACCAAGAGACCCAGTACTTC. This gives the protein CASSPSRDRYQETQYF. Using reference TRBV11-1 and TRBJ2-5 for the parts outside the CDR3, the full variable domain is EAEVAQSPRYKITEKSQAVAFWCDPISGHATLYWYRQILGQGPELLVQFQDESVVDDSQLPKDRFSAERLKGVDSTLKIQPAELGDSAMYLCASSPSRDRYQETQYFGPGTRLLVL.

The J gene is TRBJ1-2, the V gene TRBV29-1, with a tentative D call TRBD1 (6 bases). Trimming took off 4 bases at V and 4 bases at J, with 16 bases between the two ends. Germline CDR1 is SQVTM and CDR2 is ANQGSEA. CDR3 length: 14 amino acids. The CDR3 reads CSVGTASVGYGYTF. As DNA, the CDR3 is TGCAGCGTTGGGACAGCCTCTGTGGGCTATGGCTACACCTTC. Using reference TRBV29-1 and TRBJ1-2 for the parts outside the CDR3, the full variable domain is SAVISQKPSRDICQRGTSLTIQCQVDSQVTMMFWYRQQPGQSLTLIATANQGSEATYESGFVIDKFPISRPNLTFSTLTVSNMSPEDSSIYLCSVGTASVGYGYTFGSGTRLTVV.

The CDR3 is CASSQAGQGYEQYF. In nucleotides, the CDR3 is TGTGCCAGCAGCCAAGCGGGACAGGGCTACGAGCAGTACTTC. The chain recombines TRBV14 with TRBJ2-7; 9 positions agree with TRBD1. CDR1 is SGHDN, CDR2 FVKESK, per germline. The CDR3 has 14 amino acids. J lost 3 bases, V lost 1 base, and 1 base had no gene match.

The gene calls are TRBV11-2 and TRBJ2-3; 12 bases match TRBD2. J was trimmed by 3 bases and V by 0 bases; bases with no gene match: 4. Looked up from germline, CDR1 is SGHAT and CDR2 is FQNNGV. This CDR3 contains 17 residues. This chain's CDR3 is CASSLEASGGATDTQYF. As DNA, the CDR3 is TGTGCCAGCAGCTTAGAGGCTAGCGGGGGGGCAACAGATACGCAGTATTTT.

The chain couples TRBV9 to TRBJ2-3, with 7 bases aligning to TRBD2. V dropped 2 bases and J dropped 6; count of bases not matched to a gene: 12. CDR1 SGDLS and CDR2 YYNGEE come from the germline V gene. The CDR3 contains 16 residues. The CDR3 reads CASSVFSGLPPDTQYF. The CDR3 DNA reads TGTGCCAGCAGCGTCTTTAGCGGGTTACCGCCGGATACGCAGTATTTT.

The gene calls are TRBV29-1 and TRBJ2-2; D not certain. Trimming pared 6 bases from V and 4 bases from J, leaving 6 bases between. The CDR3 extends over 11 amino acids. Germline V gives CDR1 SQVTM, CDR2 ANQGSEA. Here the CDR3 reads CSVVGTGELFF. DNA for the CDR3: TGCAGCGTCGTGGGCACCGGGGAGCTGTTTTTT.

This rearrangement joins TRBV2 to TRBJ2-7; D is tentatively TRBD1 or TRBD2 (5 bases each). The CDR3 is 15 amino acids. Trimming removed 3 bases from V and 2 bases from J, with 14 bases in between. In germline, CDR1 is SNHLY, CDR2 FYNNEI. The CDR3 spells CASSETPGPAYEQYF. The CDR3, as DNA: TGTGCCAGCAGTGAGACGCCGGGACCAGCCTACGAGCAGTACTTC.

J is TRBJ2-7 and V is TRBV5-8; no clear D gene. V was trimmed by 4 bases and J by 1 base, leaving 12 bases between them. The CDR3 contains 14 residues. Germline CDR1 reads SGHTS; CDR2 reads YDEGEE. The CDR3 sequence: CASSLRAESYEQYF. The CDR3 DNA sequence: TGTGCCAGCAGCCTCCGGGCTGAATCCTACGAGCAGTACTTC. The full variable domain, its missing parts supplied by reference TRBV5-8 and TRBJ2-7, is EAGVTQSPTHLIKTRGQQATLRCSPISGHTSVYWYQQALGLGLQFLLWYDEGEERNRGNFPPRFSGRQFPNYSSELNVNALELEDSALYLCASSLRAESYEQYFGPGTRLTVT.

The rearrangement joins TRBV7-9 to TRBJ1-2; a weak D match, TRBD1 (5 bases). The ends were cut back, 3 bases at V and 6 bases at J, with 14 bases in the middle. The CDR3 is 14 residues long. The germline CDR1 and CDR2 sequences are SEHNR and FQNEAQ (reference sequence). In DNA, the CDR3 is TGTGCCAGCAGCTTTGTTAGCGGAGGGGATGGCTACACCTTC. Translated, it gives CASSFVSGGDGYTF.

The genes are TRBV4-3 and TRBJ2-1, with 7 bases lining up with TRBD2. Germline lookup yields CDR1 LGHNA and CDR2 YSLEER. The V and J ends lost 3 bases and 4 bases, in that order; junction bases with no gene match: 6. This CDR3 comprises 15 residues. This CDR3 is CASSQSGGGYNEQFF. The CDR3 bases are TGCGCCAGCAGCCAGTCTGGGGGGGGGTACAATGAGCAGTTCTTC.

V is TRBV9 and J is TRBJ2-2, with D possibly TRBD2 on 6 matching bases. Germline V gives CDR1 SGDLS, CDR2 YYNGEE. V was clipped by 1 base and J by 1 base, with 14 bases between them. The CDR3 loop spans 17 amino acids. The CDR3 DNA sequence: TGTGCCAGCAGCGTATCGCGGGGCGGGGTGAACACCGGGGAGCTGTTTTTT. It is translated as CASSVSRGGVNTGELFF. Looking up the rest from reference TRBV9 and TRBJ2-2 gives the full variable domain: DSGVTQTPKHLITATGQRVTLRCSPRSGDLSVYWYQQSLDQGLQFLIQYYNGEERAKGNILERFSAQQFPDLHSELNLSSLELGDSALYFCASSVSRGGVNTGELFFGEGSRLTVL.

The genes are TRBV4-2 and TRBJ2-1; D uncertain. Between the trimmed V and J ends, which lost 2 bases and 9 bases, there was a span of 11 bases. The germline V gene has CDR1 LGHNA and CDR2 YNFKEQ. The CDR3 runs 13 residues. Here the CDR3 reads CASSQNVGSEQFF. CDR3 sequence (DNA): TGTGCCAGCAGCCAAAATGTGGGGTCTGAGCAGTTCTTC.

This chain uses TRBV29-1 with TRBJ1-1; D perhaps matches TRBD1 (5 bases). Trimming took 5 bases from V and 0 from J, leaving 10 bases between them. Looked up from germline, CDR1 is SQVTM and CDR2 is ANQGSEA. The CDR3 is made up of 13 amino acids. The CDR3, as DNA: TGCAGCGTTCTGGACACCCTGAACACTGAAGCTTTCTTT. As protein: CSVLDTLNTEAFF.

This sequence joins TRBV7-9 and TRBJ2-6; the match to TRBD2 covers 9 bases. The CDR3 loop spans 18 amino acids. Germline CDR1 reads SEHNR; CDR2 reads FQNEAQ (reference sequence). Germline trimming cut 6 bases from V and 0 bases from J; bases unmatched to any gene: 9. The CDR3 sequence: CASRNGLATASGANVLTF. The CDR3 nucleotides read TGTGCCAGCAGAAACGGACTAGCGACTGCCTCTGGGGCCAACGTCCTGACTTTC.

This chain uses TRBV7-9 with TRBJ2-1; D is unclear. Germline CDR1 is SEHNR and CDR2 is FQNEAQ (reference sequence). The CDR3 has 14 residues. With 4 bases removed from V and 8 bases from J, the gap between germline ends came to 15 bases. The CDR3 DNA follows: TGTGCCAGCAGCTCCCGATTCTGGATGGATGAGCAGTTCTTC. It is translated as CASSSRFWMDEQFF.